The 26 T cell receptor beta chains in this list originate from one sample, sequenced in a study of CD8 T cells in Susac syndrome. Reverse transcription of about 0.45 to 1 ug RNA was performed with random hexamers. TCRdb processed the immunoSEQ multiplex PCR reads anew with MiXCR; each CDR3 protein has one entry. The sample lists some 130,000 distinct CDR3 sequences, under 95% occurring once. The sample comprised CD8+ T cells from PBMCs. Receptor source: a human donor with multiple sclerosis.

The chain is built from TRBV20-1 and TRBJ1-5, with D tentatively TRBD1 (5 bases). The germline CDR1 and CDR2 sequences are DFQATT and SNEGSKA (reference sequence). Trimming shortened V by 5 bases and J by 7 bases, and 12 bases separated the two germline ends. The CDR3 covers 12 residues. The CDR3 reads CSAPGFEQPQHF. In DNA, the CDR3 is TGCAGTGCTCCAGGGTTCGAGCAGCCCCAGCATTTT.

The J gene is TRBJ2-3, the V gene TRBV28; 7 bases line up with TRBD2. The CDR3 sequence is 15 residues long. Looked up from germline, CDR1 is MDHEN and CDR2 is SYDVKM. V was pared by 4 bases and J by 2 bases, with 6 bases of the junction left unmatched. CDR3 region: CASSSVREDTDTQYF. The CDR3 bases are TGTGCCAGCAGTTCCGTCCGGGAGGACACAGATACGCAGTATTTT.

The sample holds a few counts of this clonotype. The rearrangement links TRBV12-3 or TRBV12-4 to TRBJ2-1; D call uncertain. The CDR3 is made up of 13 amino acids. V lost 3 bases and J 2 bases, leaving 5 bases between the germline ends. CDR3 loop: CASSFTAYNEQFF. The CDR3 DNA is TGTGCCAGCAGTTTTACCGCCTACAATGAGCAGTTCTTC.

The chain carries TRBV7-9 and TRBJ2-7; TRBD1 aligns across 8 bases. The CDR3 is 12 amino acids. With V trimmed by 5 bases and J by 7 bases, 4 bases remained unmatched. Per germline, CDR1 SEHNR and CDR2 FQNEAQ (reference sequence). The CDR3 region has the DNA TGTGCCAGCAGCGGACAGGGTTGGGAGCAGTACTTC. Protein: CASSGQGWEQYF.

The chain employs TRBV24-1 and TRBJ1-5; 8 positions match TRBD1. The germline gives CDR1 KGHDR, CDR2 SFDVKD. The CDR3 contains 15 residues. V shed 6 bases, J shed 0 bases, and the junction held 3 bases outside the gene matches. This CDR3 is CATSPGQVSNQPQHF. The CDR3 bases are TGTGCCACCAGTCCGGGACAGGTTAGCAATCAGCCCCAGCATTTT.

The V call is TRBV4-1, the J call TRBJ1-5; possible D gene TRBD1, 6 bases. The V end lost 0 bases, the J end lost 6 bases, and 12 bases lay between the germline ends. Germline CDR1 reads MGHRA; CDR2 reads YSYEKL. The CDR3 spans 15 residues. In DNA form, the CDR3 reads TGCGCCAGCAGCCAAGATGGGCAGGGGTTTCAGCCCCAGCATTTT. Residues: CASSQDGQGFQPQHF.

This clonotype was seen once. The chain employs TRBV24-1 and TRBJ1-2; D not resolved. Trimming took off 6 bases at V and 2 bases at J, with 12 bases between the two ends. The CDR3 runs 14 residues. Germline lookup yields CDR1 KGHDR and CDR2 SFDVKD. The CDR3 is CATSPPGSNYGYTF. The CDR3 DNA sequence: TGTGCCACCAGTCCCCCAGGATCGAACTATGGCTACACCTTC.

This chain joins TRBV6-1 and TRBJ1-5; D gene unclear. The length of the CDR3 is 15 residues. V lost 5 bases and J 5 bases, leaving 16 bases between the germline ends. Per germline, CDR1 MNHNS and CDR2 SASEGT. The CDR3 protein is CASSKNRPWDQPQHF. Here the CDR3 DNA reads TGTGCCAGCAGTAAGAACCGGCCCTGGGATCAGCCCCAGCATTTT.

The chain uses TRBV7-9 and TRBJ2-5, with D perhaps TRBD1 (6 bases). CDR1 SEHNR and CDR2 FQNEAQ come from the germline V gene (reference sequence). Trimming left V 5 bases short and J 2 bases short, with 15 bases between. The CDR3 covers 15 residues. The CDR3 here is CASSQGTGTQETQYF. As DNA, the CDR3 is TGTGCCAGCAGCCAGGGGACGGGGACACAAGAGACCCAGTACTTC. The whole variable domain, remainder taken from reference TRBV7-9 and TRBJ2-5, is DTGVSQNPRHKITKRGQNVTFRCDPISEHNRLYWYRQTLGQGPEFLTYFQNEAQLEKSRLLSDRFSAERPKGSFSTLEIQRTEQGDSAMYLCASSQGTGTQETQYFGPGTRLLVL.

The chain uses TRBV2 and TRBJ1-1; TRBD1 matches at 8 bases. Germline V CDR1 and CDR2: SNHLY, FYNNEI. J lost 5 bases, V lost 0 bases, and 11 bases had no gene match. The CDR3 runs to 17 residues. The CDR3 here is CASSEANGQGGRTEAFF. The CDR3 nucleotides read TGTGCCAGCAGTGAAGCCAACGGACAGGGAGGAAGAACTGAAGCTTTCTTT.

The chain is built from TRBV28 and TRBJ2-7; tentatively, D is TRBD1 (5 bases). Per the germline V gene, CDR1 is MDHEN and CDR2 is SYDVKM. There are 13 residues in the CDR3. V lost 7 bases and J lost 5, with 15 bases in between. As DNA, the CDR3 is TGTGCCAGCATCCCGGACACCCTCGACGAGCAGTACTTC. Its protein product is CASIPDTLDEQYF.

The rearrangement uses TRBV27 and TRBJ2-2; maybe TRBD2 (6 bases). The length of the CDR3 is 17 residues. The V end was cut by 1 base, the J end by 0 bases, with 12 bases between. Germline V CDR1 and CDR2: MNHEY, SMNVEV (reference sequence). The CDR3 loop reads CASSLWAAGTNTGELFF. As DNA, the CDR3 is TGTGCCAGCAGTTTATGGGCCGCGGGGACGAACACCGGGGAGCTGTTTTTT.

In its sample, this clonotype was seen once. The chain combines TRBV19 with TRBJ1-5; D is ambiguous. The CDR3 runs 15 residues. The V end was cut by 5 bases, the J end by 6 bases, with 17 bases between. Germline V gives CDR1 LNHDA, CDR2 SQIVND (reference sequence). CDR3 loop: CASSSHLAGPQPQHF. The CDR3 region has the DNA TGTGCCAGTAGTTCTCACCTGGCGGGCCCTCAGCCCCAGCATTTT.

The rearrangement links TRBV6-1 to TRBJ2-5; TRBD1 aligns across 11 bases. The CDR3 runs to 14 residues. Losses at the gene ends were 7 bases for V and 0 bases for J; bases not matched to a gene: 1. Germline CDR1 and CDR2: MNHNS and SASEGT. CDR3 amino acids: CASKGQGDQETQYF. The DNA of the CDR3 is TGTGCCAGCAAGGGACAGGGGGACCAAGAGACCCAGTACTTC.

This sequence joins TRBV4-2 and TRBJ2-2; 7 nucleotides line up with TRBD2. J lost 5 bases, V lost 0 bases, and 15 bases had no gene match. Looked up from germline, CDR1 is LGHNA and CDR2 is YNFKEQ. The CDR3 runs 19 residues. The CDR3 coding sequence is TGTGCCAGCAGCCAAGAATCTCCCCTGGCGGGAGTGGGAACCGGGGAGCTGTTTTTT. Translated: CASSQESPLAGVGTGELFF.

The table lists this clonotype with a few counts. The CDR3 reads CSVKGMAEEYF. Written as DNA, the CDR3 is TGCAGCGTTAAGGGGATGGCAGAAGAGTACTTC. The genes are TRBV29-1 and TRBJ2-5; tentative D call: TRBD1 (5 bases). The CDR3 has 11 amino acids. Germline lookup yields CDR1 SQVTM and CDR2 ANQGSEA. V lost 5 bases, J lost 12 bases, and 16 bases lay in between. The entire variable domain, with the rest obtained from reference TRBV29-1 and TRBJ2-5, is as follows: SAVISQKPSRDICQRGTSLTIQCQVDSQVTMMFWYRQQPGQSLTLIATANQGSEATYESGFVIDKFPISRPNLTFSTLTVSNMSPEDSSIYLCSVKGMAEEYFGPGTRLLVL.

The chain joins TRBV7-9 to TRBJ2-1, with a weak D call TRBD2 (6 bases). V was clipped by 3 bases and J by 10 bases, with 19 bases between them. The germline V gene encodes CDR1 SEHNR and CDR2 FQNEAQ (reference sequence). The CDR3 is made up of 15 amino acids. This CDR3 reads CASSLVLAQIGEQFF. The DNA for the CDR3 is TGTGCCAGCAGCTTGGTACTAGCTCAGATCGGGGAGCAGTTCTTC.

This chain links TRBV29-1 with TRBJ2-1, with 8 bases lining up with TRBD2. Germline-derived CDR1 and CDR2 are SQVTM and ANQGSEA. The ends lost 2 bases at V and 4 bases at J; junction bases unmatched: 10. This CDR3 is 16 amino acids long. CDR3 residues: CSVEIPGLAKYNEQFF. Written as DNA, the CDR3 is TGCAGCGTTGAAATCCCCGGACTAGCTAAGTACAATGAGCAGTTCTTC.

This chain uses TRBV12-3 or TRBV12-4 with TRBJ2-2; 7 bases agree with TRBD1. The CDR3 is 14 residues long. V was pared by 6 bases and J by 7 bases, with 8 bases of the junction left unmatched. The CDR3 spells CASSGQVYGGELFF. CDR3 sequence (DNA): TGTGCCAGCAGCGGACAGGTGTATGGCGGGGAGCTGTTTTTT.

This clonotype was seen a handful of times. This sequence joins TRBV29-1 and TRBJ2-7, with D unclear. Germline V gene lookup returns CDR1 SQVTM and CDR2 ANQGSEA. The CDR3 loop spans 12 amino acids. The ends were cut back, 0 bases at V and 6 bases at J, with 9 bases in the middle. CDR3 sequence (DNA): TGCAGCGTTGAAGACCTCTACGGCGAGCAGTACTTC. Residues: CSVEDLYGEQYF.

This clonotype has a single count. The chain employs TRBV28 and TRBJ2-1, with a tentative D call TRBD2 (5 bases). The CDR3 consists of 14 residues. The V end was cut by 3 bases, the J end by 3 bases, with 9 bases between. Germline-derived CDR1 and CDR2 are MDHEN and SYDVKM. The CDR3 bases are TGTGCCAGCAGTTTCGAGGGATTCTACAATGAGCAGTTCTTC. Protein sequence: CASSFEGFYNEQFF.

J is TRBJ1-2 and V is TRBV13; TRBD1 matches 9 bases. The CDR3 is 16 amino acids. CDR1 is PRHDT and CDR2 is FYEKMQ in the germline V gene (reference sequence). J lost 3 bases, V lost 0 bases, and 5 bases had no gene match. The CDR3 nucleotides are TGTGCCAGCAGCTTAGGGGACAGGGGCAAGGACTATGGCTACACCTTC. This gives the protein CASSLGDRGKDYGYTF.

This chain joins TRBV27 and TRBJ2-7; 8 positions match TRBD1. The V gene end was trimmed by 3 bases and the J gene end by 7 bases; junction bases not matched to a gene: 8. The CDR3 covers 14 residues. Germline CDR1 reads MNHEY; CDR2 reads SMNVEV (reference sequence). CDR3 coding DNA: TGTGCCAGCAGTTTTCAGGGGGCCGCGGAGGAGCAGTACTTC. The encoded protein is CASSFQGAAEEQYF.

This clonotype was observed once. V usage is TRBV15 and J usage is TRBJ2-7; 8 bases line up with TRBD2. CDR1 LNHNV and CDR2 YYDKDF come from the germline V gene (reference sequence). This CDR3 is 15 amino acids long. The ends lost 0 bases at V and 6 bases at J; junction bases unmatched: 7. This CDR3 is CATSRETGRASEQYF. As DNA, the CDR3 is TGTGCCACCAGCAGAGAGACCGGGAGGGCCTCCGAGCAGTACTTC.

The chain couples TRBV28 to TRBJ2-5; D may be TRBD1 (6 bases). Between the trimmed V and J ends, which lost 5 bases and 0 bases, there was a span of 13 bases. This CDR3 has 15 residues. From germline, CDR1 is MDHEN and CDR2 SYDVKM. The CDR3, as DNA: TGTGCCAGCAGTCCGGGACATACGGACCAAGAGACCCAGTACTTC. Translating gives CASSPGHTDQETQYF. The full variable domain, completed using reference TRBV28 and TRBJ2-5, is DVKVTQSSRYLVKRTGEKVFLECVQDMDHENMFWYRQDPGLGLRLIYFSYDVKMKEKGDIPEGYSVSREKKERFSLILESASTNQTSMYLCASSPGHTDQETQYFGPGTRLLVL.

J is TRBJ1-1 and V is TRBV7-9; weak D call: TRBD1 (6 bases). CDR1 SEHNR and CDR2 FQNEAQ come from the germline V gene (reference sequence). This CDR3 is 14 amino acids long. The ends were cut back, 5 bases at V and 5 bases at J, with 15 bases in the middle. CDR3 region: CASSPTGPGTEAFF. DNA for the CDR3: TGTGCCAGCAGCCCTACAGGGCCCGGAACTGAAGCTTTCTTT.